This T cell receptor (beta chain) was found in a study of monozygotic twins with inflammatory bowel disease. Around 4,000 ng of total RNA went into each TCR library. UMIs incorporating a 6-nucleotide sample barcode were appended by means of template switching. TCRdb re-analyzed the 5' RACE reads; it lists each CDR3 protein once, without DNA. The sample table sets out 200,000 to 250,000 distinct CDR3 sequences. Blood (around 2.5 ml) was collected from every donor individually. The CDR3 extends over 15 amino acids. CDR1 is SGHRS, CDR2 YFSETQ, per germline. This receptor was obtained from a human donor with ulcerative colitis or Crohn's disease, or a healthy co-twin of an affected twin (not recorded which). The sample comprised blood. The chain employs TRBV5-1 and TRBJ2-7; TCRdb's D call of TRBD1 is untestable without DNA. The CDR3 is CASSLAQGDPYEQYF.